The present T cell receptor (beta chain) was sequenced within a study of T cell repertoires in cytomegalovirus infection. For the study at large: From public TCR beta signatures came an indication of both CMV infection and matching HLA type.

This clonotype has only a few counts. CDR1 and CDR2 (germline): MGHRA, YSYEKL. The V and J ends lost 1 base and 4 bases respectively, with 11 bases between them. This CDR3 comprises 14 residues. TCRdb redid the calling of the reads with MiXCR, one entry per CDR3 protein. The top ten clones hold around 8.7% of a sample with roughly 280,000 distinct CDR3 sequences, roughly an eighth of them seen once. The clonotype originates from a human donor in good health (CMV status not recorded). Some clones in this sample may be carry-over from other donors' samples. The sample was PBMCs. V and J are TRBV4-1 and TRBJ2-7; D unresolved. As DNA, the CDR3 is TGCGCCAGCAGCCAAGGAGTTTTTCCTTACGAGCAGTACTTC. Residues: CASSQGVFPYEQYF.